This TCR beta chain was found in a study of type 1 regulatory T cells. Study at large: An in vitro protocol generated T-allo10, a Tr1-enriched, alloantigen-specific CD4 T cell product.

MiXCR was run by TCRdb on the reads, yielding one entry per CDR3 protein. The sample records 80,000 to 100,000 distinct CDR3 sequences, roughly 31% being singletons. This CDR3 contains 16 residues. Looked up from germline, CDR1 is LGHNA and CDR2 is YSLEER. V gave up 1 base and J gave up 5 bases, with 15 bases separating them. The sequence came from a human donor in good health. The rearrangement uses TRBV4-3 and TRBJ2-1; no clear D. The source material was CD4+ T cells, either the whole sample or a sorted fraction (not recorded which). In DNA, the CDR3 is TGCGCCAGCAGCCAAGGGGCCAGCGCAGCGAACAATGAGCAGTTCTTC. Encoded protein: CASSQGASAANNEQFF.